This T cell receptor beta chain was found in a study of blood T cell repertoires in COVID-19. Assay: immunoSEQ multiplex PCR; the TCRdb copy retains only in-frame clones and omits some. The sample has 250,000 or so clones, approximately 85% seen once. V shed 0 bases and J shed 1 base, with 12 bases lying between them. The length of the CDR3 is 17 residues. Per the germline V gene, CDR1 is LNHNV and CDR2 is YYDKDF (reference sequence). The TCR was taken from a woman aged 45-65 years who had recovered from COVID-19. The sequenced sample consisted of PBMCs or T cells enriched from blood (not recorded which). The J gene is TRBJ2-2, the V gene TRBV15; D perhaps matches TRBD1 (5 bases). The CDR3 DNA is TGTGCCACCAGCAGAGATAGGGGCATCCTGAACACCGGGGAGCTGTTTTTT. This sequence encodes CATSRDRGILNTGELFF.